The subject of this entry is one TCR beta chain. What it binds is not known. This entry belongs to a study of CD4 T cells in relation to SARS-CoV-2 and coronaviruses. On the study more broadly: PBMCs were cultured with antigen for about eleven days before TCR beta sequencing. General study findings and limits: No crossreactivity against non-spike viral proteins was tested here.

Sequencing was performed with immunoSEQ multiplex PCR; in TCRdb, only in-frame clones are kept and a portion is missing. The repertoire holds some 16,000 clones, with roughly 80% as singletons. Trimming took off 7 bases at V and 1 base at J, with 16 bases between the two ends. This CDR3 spans 15 amino acids. Germline V gene lookup returns CDR1 LNHDA and CDR2 SQIVND (reference sequence). Unexposed donor CD4+ T cells date from about 2011-2019, before the COVID-19 pandemic. After about 10 days of culture, CD4+ T cells were isolated. Testing used SARS-CoV-2 S/N and four cold-coronavirus spikes on unexposed-donor CD4+ T cells, cells permitting.

The specimen sequenced was CD4+ T cells from PBMCs, cultured in vitro. The chain recombines TRBV19 with TRBJ1-1; D remains unclear. This TCR was recovered from a human donor in good health. The CDR3 loop reads CASIPPSPGNTEAFF. CDR3 bases: TGTGCCAGTATCCCGCCCTCTCCAGGGAACACTGAAGCTTTCTTT.